One sample yielded the 30 T cell receptor beta chains listed below, sequenced in a study of blood T cell repertoires in COVID-19. Profiled with immunoSEQ multiplex PCR; TCRdb holds only in-frame clones, not every one. Of more than 300,000 clones listed, under 95% are singletons. What was sequenced was PBMCs or T cells enriched from blood (not recorded which). The receptors originated from a woman aged 30 to 39 who had recovered from COVID-19.

This sequence joins TRBV6-5 and TRBJ1-2, with D possibly being TRBD1 (5 bases). Trimming stripped 0 bases from V and 3 bases from J, with 8 bases between. The CDR3 spans 14 residues. Germline V gene sequence: CDR1 MNHEY, CDR2 SVGAGI. CDR3 protein: CASSYSDTDYGYTF. The CDR3 DNA sequence: TGTGCCAGCAGTTACTCGGACACAGACTATGGCTACACCTTC.

The chain employs TRBV5-4 and TRBJ1-1, with TRBD1 matching 9 bases. The CDR3 is 14 amino acids. CDR1 and CDR2 (germline): SGHNT, YYREEE (reference sequence). J gave up 4 bases and V 4 bases, and 5 bases lay outside the gene matches. This chain's CDR3 is CASSPTTGGTEAFF. The DNA for the CDR3 is TGTGCCAGCAGCCCCACGACAGGGGGCACTGAAGCTTTCTTT.

The chain couples TRBV3-1 (or the pseudogene TRBV3-2) to TRBJ2-7, with TRBD2 matching over 10 bases. The CDR3 loop spans 17 amino acids. CDR1 and CDR2 (germline): LGHDT, YNNKEL (reference sequence). The V gene end was trimmed by 1 base and the J gene end by 3 bases; junction bases not matched to a gene: 9. The CDR3 nucleotides are TGTGCCAGCAGCCAAGTGGCCCTTAGCGGGAGGTTCTACGAGCAGTACTTC. It encodes CASSQVALSGRFYEQYF.

The chain carries TRBV28 and TRBJ1-2, with D maybe TRBD1 (6 bases). CDR1 MDHEN and CDR2 SYDVKM come from the germline V gene. The CDR3 runs 12 residues. V shed 5 bases and J shed 7 bases, with 11 bases lying between them. CDR3 region: CASSTGLGGYTF. The CDR3 DNA reads as TGTGCCAGCAGTACAGGGTTGGGTGGCTACACCTTC.

This chain uses TRBV19 with TRBJ2-5, with 7 nucleotides matching TRBD1. In germline, CDR1 is LNHDA, CDR2 SQIVND (reference sequence). Losses at the gene ends were 3 bases for V and 4 bases for J; bases not matched to a gene: 8. The CDR3 spans 15 residues. The CDR3 DNA reads as TGTGCCAGTAGTATCGGGGACAGATGGGGAGAGACCCAGTACTTC. It yields the protein CASSIGDRWGETQYF.

This chain connects TRBV7-6 to TRBJ2-7; 9 bases are a match to TRBD1. The CDR3 runs to 15 residues. With 1 base clipped from V and 1 base from J, the junction kept 2 bases outside the gene matches. The germline gives CDR1 SGHVS, CDR2 FNYEAQ. The CDR3 DNA follows: TGTGCCAGCAGCTTAGAAGGGACAGGGTCCTACGAGCAGTACTTC. It specifies CASSLEGTGSYEQYF.

V is TRBV5-6 and J is TRBJ2-2, with D perhaps TRBD1 (5 bases). Germline CDR1 and CDR2: SGHDT and YYEEEE. CDR3 length equals 13 residues. With 2 bases removed from V and 6 bases from J, the gap between germline ends came to 8 bases. CDR3 protein: CASSLQAPGELFF. Written as DNA, the CDR3 is TGTGCCAGCAGCTTACAGGCCCCCGGGGAGCTGTTTTTT. Full variable domain (rest looked up from reference TRBV5-6 and TRBJ2-2): DAGVTQSPTHLIKTRGQQVTLRCSPKSGHDTVSWYQQALGQGPQFIFQYYEEEERQRGNFPDRFSGHQFPNYSSELNVNALLLGDSALYLCASSLQAPGELFFGEGSRLTVL.

The chain is built from TRBV4-1 and TRBJ2-3; TRBD1 might be the D (6 bases). Trimming stripped 0 bases from V and 0 bases from J, with 10 bases between. This CDR3 spans 16 amino acids. From germline, CDR1 is MGHRA and CDR2 YSYEKL. DNA of the CDR3: TGCGCCAGCAGCCAAGAGGGGGCACCTAGCACAGATACGCAGTATTTT. Encoded protein: CASSQEGAPSTDTQYF.

V is TRBV5-1 and J is TRBJ1-3, with 7 bases aligning to TRBD1. This CDR3 spans 14 amino acids. Losses at the gene ends were 5 bases for V and 8 bases for J; bases not matched to a gene: 10. The germline CDR1 and CDR2 sequences are SGHRS and YFSETQ. The chain's CDR3 is CASSSGTETDTIYF. The CDR3 DNA is TGCGCCAGCAGTTCCGGGACAGAGACAGACACCATATATTTT.

This chain joins TRBV5-1 and TRBJ1-4; 8 positions match TRBD1. CDR1 is SGHRS and CDR2 is YFSETQ in the germline V gene. V gave up 4 bases and J gave up 0 bases; unmatched junction bases: 2. The CDR3 runs to 15 residues. CDR3 in amino acids: CASSPTGATNEKLFF. For the CDR3, the DNA is TGCGCCAGCAGCCCGACAGGGGCAACTAATGAAAAACTGTTTTTT.

V and J are TRBV7-6 and TRBJ2-2; possible D gene TRBD2, 6 bases. Germline V gives CDR1 SGHVS, CDR2 FNYEAQ. Deletions cut 1 base from V and 1 base from J, with 10 bases between. The CDR3 is made up of 16 amino acids. The CDR3 DNA sequence: TGTGCCAGCAGCTTAGTCGGGAGCCTGAACACCGGGGAGCTGTTTTTT. It translates to CASSLVGSLNTGELFF.

V and J are TRBV5-1 and TRBJ1-3, with 8 bases lining up with TRBD1. With V trimmed by 2 bases and J by 3 bases, 4 bases remained unmatched. The CDR3 runs to 15 residues. Germline V gene sequence: CDR1 SGHRS, CDR2 YFSETQ. CDR3 bases: TGCGCCAGCAGCTTAACAGGGGGAGTTGGAAACACCATATATTTT. Translating gives CASSLTGGVGNTIYF. The whole variable domain, filled in from reference TRBV5-1 and TRBJ1-3, reads KAGVTQTPRYLIKTRGQQVTLSCSPISGHRSVSWYQQTPGQGLQFLFEYFSETQRNKGNFPGRFSGRQFSNSRSEMNVSTLELGDSALYLCASSLTGGVGNTIYFGEGSWLTVV.

The chain combines TRBV28 with TRBJ1-1, with D unclear. CDR3 size: 13 residues. V was cut by 7 bases and J by 0 bases, with 9 bases left in between. The germline CDR1 and CDR2 sequences are MDHEN and SYDVKM. The CDR3 protein is CASMRDLNTEAFF. The CDR3 DNA reads TGTGCCAGCATGAGGGATTTGAACACTGAAGCTTTCTTT.

This chain uses TRBV7-8 with TRBJ2-1; a possible D gene is TRBD2 (5 bases). Germline loops: CDR1 SGHVS, CDR2 FQNEAQ. The CDR3 has 16 residues. Trimming took off 4 bases at V and 7 bases at J, with 20 bases between the two ends. CDR3: CASSWGPLSPGNEQFF. In DNA form, the CDR3 reads TGTGCCAGCAGCTGGGGTCCTCTTAGTCCGGGGAATGAGCAGTTCTTC. Using reference TRBV7-8 and TRBJ2-1 for the parts outside the CDR3, the full variable domain is GAGVSQSPRYKVAKRGQDVALRCDPISGHVSLFWYQQALGQGPEFLTYFQNEAQLDKSGLPSDRFFAERPEGSVSTLKIQRTQQEDSAVYLCASSWGPLSPGNEQFFGPGTRLTVL.

V usage is TRBV5-1 and J usage is TRBJ2-3, with 11 bases matching TRBD2. Germline lookup yields CDR1 SGHRS and CDR2 YFSETQ. The CDR3 covers 16 residues. The trim removed 4 bases at V and 5 bases at J, leaving 9 bases unmatched. The CDR3 sequence is CASSRRLLAGVDTQYF. CDR3 nucleotide sequence: TGCGCCAGCAGCAGGCGGTTACTAGCGGGAGTAGATACGCAGTATTTT.

The chain joins TRBV11-2 to TRBJ1-1; D is uncertain. The V end was cut by 2 bases, the J end by 3 bases, with 13 bases between. Germline assignment: CDR1 SGHAT and CDR2 FQNNGV. This CDR3 comprises 15 residues. The CDR3 DNA sequence: TGTGCCAGCAGCTTAAATTTAGACTCCTACACTGAAGCTTTCTTT. Its translation is CASSLNLDSYTEAFF.

This chain links TRBV11-2 with TRBJ1-4; perhaps TRBD1 as D (5 bases). V was clipped by 4 bases and J by 7 bases, with 19 bases between them. This CDR3 comprises 16 residues. Per the germline V gene, CDR1 is SGHAT and CDR2 is FQNNGV. The CDR3 reads CASSSQGWISGEKLFF. The CDR3 DNA sequence: TGTGCCAGCAGCTCGCAGGGATGGATTTCGGGTGAAAAACTGTTTTTT.

The chain couples TRBV7-9 to TRBJ1-6, with no clear D. Germline CDR1 is SEHNR and CDR2 is FQNEAQ (reference sequence). The V end was cut by 6 bases, the J end by 8 bases, with 11 bases between. The CDR3 runs 13 residues. CDR3 nucleotides: TGTGCCAGCAGTCCAGGATCGGATTCACCCCTCCACTTT. This gives the protein CASSPGSDSPLHF.

The chain carries TRBV5-5 and TRBJ1-4; D gene uncertain. Germline V gene data show CDR1 as SGHKS and CDR2 as YYEKEE (reference sequence). This CDR3 comprises 17 residues. The V end was cut by 0 bases, the J end by 0 bases, with 12 bases between. The CDR3 sequence: CASSLGLRPSTNEKLFF. The CDR3 coding sequence is TGTGCCAGCAGCTTGGGCCTGAGGCCTTCAACTAATGAAAAACTGTTTTTT.

The chain recombines TRBV7-9 with TRBJ1-6; 7 bases match TRBD1. The CDR3 extends over 14 amino acids. The J segment lost 7 bases and the V segment lost 6 bases, leaving 6 bases of the junction unmatched. Germline CDR1 reads SEHNR; CDR2 reads FQNEAQ (reference sequence). CDR3 sequence: CASSRQGTNSPLHF. The CDR3 nucleotides are TGTGCCAGCAGTAGACAGGGAACAAATTCACCCCTCCACTTT.

This clone was detected once. The chain has TRBV3-1 (or the pseudogene TRBV3-2) and TRBJ2-3, with D perhaps matching TRBD2 (5 bases). The V and J ends lost 1 base and 0 bases respectively, with 11 bases between them. The CDR3 is made up of 16 amino acids. The germline gives CDR1 LGHDT, CDR2 YNNKEL (reference sequence). CDR3: CASSQVGGPSTDTQYF. The CDR3 DNA is TGTGCCAGCAGCCAAGTTGGCGGGCCTAGCACAGATACGCAGTATTTT.

This rearrangement joins TRBV6-2 or TRBV6-3 to TRBJ2-1, with 11 bases matching TRBD2. This CDR3 spans 15 amino acids. V gave up 2 bases and J gave up 6 bases; unmatched junction bases: 3. Germline V gene sequence: CDR1 MNHEY, CDR2 SVGEGT. The CDR3 coding sequence is TGTGCCAGCAGTTACAGTCTAGCGGGGGGCAATGAGCAGTTCTTC. This gives the protein CASSYSLAGGNEQFF.

The J gene is TRBJ2-7, the V gene TRBV11-3; 7 bases fit TRBD1. This CDR3 is built from 16 residues. The germline V gene has CDR1 SGHNT and CDR2 YENEEA. V was pared by 4 bases and J by 2 bases, with 11 bases of the junction left unmatched. Here the CDR3 reads CASSSLGTASTYEQYF. The CDR3 DNA reads as TGTGCCAGCAGCTCCCTCGGGACAGCCTCAACCTACGAGCAGTACTTC.

This chain connects TRBV18 to TRBJ1-5; 7 nucleotides match TRBD1. The V and J ends lost 6 bases and 5 bases, in that order; junction bases with no gene match: 4. This CDR3 has 13 amino acids. Germline V gene lookup returns CDR1 KGHSH and CDR2 LQKENI. This chain's CDR3 is CASSNTGDQPQHF. The CDR3 coding sequence is TGTGCCAGCTCCAACACAGGGGATCAGCCCCAGCATTTT.

This clone was detected only once. The V and J genes are TRBV3-1 (or the pseudogene TRBV3-2) and TRBJ1-1; TRBD1 matches at 8 bases. Losses at the gene ends were 5 bases for V and 1 base for J; bases not matched to a gene: 3. CDR1 LGHDT and CDR2 YNNKEL come from the germline V gene (reference sequence). The CDR3 totals 14 residues. CDR3 sequence (DNA): TGTGCCAGCAGCACCGGACAGGGGAACACTGAAGCTTTCTTT. Translating it yields CASSTGQGNTEAFF.

V and J are TRBV7-8 and TRBJ2-3, with D tentatively TRBD1 (5 bases). The V end was cut by 6 bases, the J end by 4 bases, with 8 bases between. This CDR3 has 12 amino acids. Germline loops: CDR1 SGHVS, CDR2 FQNEAQ. The CDR3 loop is CASRQGADTQYF. In DNA form, the CDR3 reads TGTGCCAGCAGACAAGGGGCAGATACGCAGTATTTT.

J is TRBJ2-2 and V is TRBV28; D is possibly TRBD1 (6 bases). CDR3 length: 16 residues. Trimming shortened V by 4 bases and J by 4 bases, and 16 bases separated the two germline ends. Germline CDR1 reads MDHEN; CDR2 reads SYDVKM. The CDR3 here is CASSSPGQGSTGELFF. The CDR3 nucleotides are TGTGCCAGCAGTTCGCCGGGCCAGGGGAGCACCGGGGAGCTGTTTTTT.

This chain links TRBV18 with TRBJ1-1; TRBD1 is a possible D gene (6 bases). V lost 4 bases and J 7 bases, leaving 13 bases between the germline ends. Germline CDR1 reads KGHSH; CDR2 reads LQKENI. The CDR3 runs to 13 residues. CDR3: CASSLRGGYEAFF. For the CDR3, the DNA is TGTGCCAGCTCACTACGAGGGGGATATGAAGCTTTCTTT.

The chain is built from TRBV3-1 (or the pseudogene TRBV3-2) and TRBJ1-3; 8 bases are shared with TRBD1. Unmatched junction bases numbered 10, after V lost 2 bases and J lost 4 bases. The CDR3 length is 17 residues. Germline loops: CDR1 LGHDT, CDR2 YNNKEL (reference sequence). CDR3 sequence reads: CASSQRAGQGQGNTIYF. The CDR3 DNA reads TGTGCCAGCAGCCAAAGGGCCGGACAGGGTCAAGGAAACACCATATATTTT.

V gene TRBV7-2 combines with J gene TRBJ2-2; a weak D match, TRBD2 (5 bases). CDR1 and CDR2 from the germline V gene are SGHTA and FQGNSA. This CDR3 has 16 amino acids. The V end was cut by 2 bases, the J end by 1 base, with 11 bases between. CDR3: CASSLTSAENTGELFF. In nucleotides, the CDR3 is TGTGCCAGCAGCTTAACGTCAGCGGAGAACACCGGGGAGCTGTTTTTT.